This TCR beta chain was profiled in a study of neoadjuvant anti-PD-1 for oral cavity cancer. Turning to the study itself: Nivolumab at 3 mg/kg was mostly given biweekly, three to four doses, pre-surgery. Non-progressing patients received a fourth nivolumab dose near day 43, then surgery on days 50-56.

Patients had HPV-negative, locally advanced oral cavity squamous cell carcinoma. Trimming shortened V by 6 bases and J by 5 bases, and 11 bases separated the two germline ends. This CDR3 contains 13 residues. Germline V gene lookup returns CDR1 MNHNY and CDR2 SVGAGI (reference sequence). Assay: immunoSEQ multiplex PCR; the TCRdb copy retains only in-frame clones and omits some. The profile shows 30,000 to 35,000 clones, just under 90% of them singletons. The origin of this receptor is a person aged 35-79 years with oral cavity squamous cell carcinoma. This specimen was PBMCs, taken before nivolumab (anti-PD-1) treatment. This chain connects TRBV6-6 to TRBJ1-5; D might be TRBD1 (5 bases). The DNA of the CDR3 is TGTGCCAGCAGATCCCAGGGTTATCAGCCCCAGCATTTT. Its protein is CASRSQGYQPQHF.